This TCR beta chain was profiled in a study of blood T cells in healthy people across ages. General study results and limits: Diversity of TCR beta per million T cells declined in a roughly linear way with age. TCR beta diversity was tightly associated with the proportion of naive T cells.

The second PCR ran about 6 to 11 cycles with a sample-barcoded 5' primer and J-beta primers. All cDNA molecules were each tagged by a template-switch adaptor with 12 random nucleotides. One entry per CDR3 protein results from TCRdb running MiXCR on the 5' RACE reads. The sample contains 700,000 or so distinct CDR3 sequences, over 20% of which appear only once. Between the trimmed V and J ends, which lost 2 bases and 4 bases, there was a span of 13 bases. Germline V CDR1 and CDR2: KGHSH, LQKENI. CDR3 length equals 15 residues. Per sample, no less than 6 micrograms of total RNA were extracted. This clonotype has more than one count but fewer than ten. Its target is not known.

The chain is built from TRBV18 and TRBJ2-3, with D uncertain. This sequence was found in a man between 70 and 80 years old in good health. Source material: blood. Here the CDR3 reads CASSPGNEDSDTQYF. As DNA, the CDR3 is TGTGCCAGCTCACCAGGTAACGAGGATTCAGATACGCAGTATTTT. Supplemented by reference TRBV18 and TRBJ2-3, the full variable domain reads NAGVMQNPRHLVRRRGQEARLRCSPMKGHSHVYWYRQLPEEGLKFMVYLQKENIIDESGMPKERFSAEFPKEGPSILRIQQVVRGDSAAYFCASSPGNEDSDTQYFGPGTRLTVL.